This T cell receptor (beta chain) is drawn from a study of shared clonotypes between healthy human individuals. The method was immunoSEQ multiplex PCR; TCRdb's version includes in-frame clones alone and lacks a portion of them. Altogether 2,100,000 or so clones are present, approximately 95% being singletons, with the ten largest covering approximately 0.13%. The sample consisted of naive CD4+ T cells sorted from blood. Subset given: CD45RA+ positively selected. The receptor comes from a man aged 18 to 30 in good health.

The CDR3 nucleotides read TGTGCCAGCAGCCTGGAGGAAGCGGGGGACACAGATACGCAGTATTTT. This sequence encodes CASSLEEAGDTDTQYF. The V gene is TRBV6-6, the J gene TRBJ2-3; 8 nucleotides line up with TRBD2. J gave up 2 bases and V 6 bases, and 10 bases lay outside the gene matches. The CDR3 is 16 residues long. Germline CDR1 and CDR2: MNHNY and SVGAGI (reference sequence).